Each of the 22 T cell receptor beta chains below was sequenced from the same sample in a study of T cell responses to AZD1222 COVID-19 vaccine. Sequenced by immunoSEQ multiplex PCR; TCRdb stores in-frame clones only, minus some. The repertoire holds about 64,000 clones, with just over 90% as singletons. The source was peripheral blood, collected 28 days after the second dose of the MenACWY control vaccine. Source of these receptors: an adult who received the MenACWY meningococcal vaccine as a control.

The V and J genes are TRBV19 and TRBJ2-3, with TRBD1 matching over 9 bases. The CDR3 runs 15 residues. The J segment lost 2 bases and the V segment lost 9 bases, leaving 9 bases of the junction unmatched. Per germline, CDR1 LNHDA and CDR2 SQIVND (reference sequence). CDR3: CASSPGTGNTDTQYF. DNA of the CDR3: TGTGCCAGCTCCCCCGGGACAGGGAACACAGATACGCAGTATTTT.

This clone was counted a few times. The chain combines TRBV27 with TRBJ1-2; 9 bases line up with TRBD1. V lost 0 bases to trimming and J lost 8 bases; unmatched junction nucleotides: 7. Germline V gene data show CDR1 as MNHEY and CDR2 as SMNVEV (reference sequence). This CDR3 has 15 residues. CDR3 DNA sequence: TGTGCCAGCAGTTTATCCGGGACAGGGCGAGGGGGCTACACCTTC. This codes for CASSLSGTGRGGYTF.

This clone has a handful of counts. The V gene is TRBV19, the J gene TRBJ2-1, with unresolved D. This CDR3 spans 14 amino acids. Germline values: CDR1 LNHDA, CDR2 SQIVND (reference sequence). With 7 bases removed from V and 0 bases from J, the gap between germline ends came to 10 bases. The CDR3 is CASTRASSYNEQFF. The CDR3 DNA sequence: TGTGCCAGTACTCGGGCGAGCTCCTACAATGAGCAGTTCTTC.

This clone was detected only a few times. The genes are TRBV6-5 and TRBJ2-7; TRBD2 aligns across 9 bases. From germline, CDR1 is MNHEY and CDR2 SVGAGI. CDR3 length: 14 residues. V was pared by 6 bases and J by 6 bases, with 9 bases of the junction left unmatched. The CDR3 nucleotides read TGTGCCAGCAGAGCTAGCGGGATTTCCCTCGAGCAGTACTTC. This encodes CASRASGISLEQYF.

The chain employs TRBV9 and TRBJ1-2; no firm D call. The germline V gene has CDR1 SGDLS and CDR2 YYNGEE. V lost 3 bases and J 5 bases, leaving 8 bases between the germline ends. The CDR3 contains 12 residues. The CDR3 protein is CASSASAYGYTF. The CDR3 nucleotides read TGTGCCAGCAGCGCCAGTGCTTATGGCTACACCTTC. Together with reference TRBV9 and TRBJ1-2, the CDR3 gives the full variable domain: DSGVTQTPKHLITATGQRVTLRCSPRSGDLSVYWYQQSLDQGLQFLIQYYNGEERAKGNILERFSAQQFPDLHSELNLSSLELGDSALYFCASSASAYGYTFGSGTRLTVV.

The gene calls are TRBV30 and TRBJ2-5, with D perhaps matching TRBD1 or TRBD2 (5 bases each). Trimming left V 4 bases short and J 3 bases short, with 15 bases between. This CDR3 is built from 14 residues. Germline loops: CDR1 GTSNPN, CDR2 SVGIG (reference sequence). The CDR3 reads CAWNQEGREETQYF. The CDR3 DNA follows: TGTGCCTGGAACCAAGAGGGCAGGGAAGAGACCCAGTACTTC.

The V call is TRBV4-3, the J call TRBJ1-4; D remains unclear. Germline V gene sequence: CDR1 LGHNA, CDR2 YSLEER. The CDR3 is 15 residues long. The V gene lost 0 bases and the J gene lost 7 bases, with 12 bases spanning the gap. CDR3 sequence: CASSQDSALGEKLFF. CDR3 in DNA: TGCGCCAGCAGCCAAGACTCGGCACTGGGTGAAAAACTGTTTTTT.

V usage is TRBV5-4 and J usage is TRBJ2-2, with D tentatively TRBD2 (6 bases). Germline lookup yields CDR1 SGHNT and CDR2 YYREEE (reference sequence). V was trimmed by 1 base and J by 5 bases, leaving 9 bases between them. The CDR3 is made up of 14 amino acids. The CDR3: CASSLRGTTGELFF. The CDR3 coding sequence is TGTGCCAGCAGCTTGCGGGGGACTACCGGGGAGCTGTTTTTT.

The chain recombines TRBV28 with TRBJ2-4; the match to TRBD1 covers 7 bases. The V and J ends lost 11 bases and 11 bases, in that order; junction bases with no gene match: 9. There are 11 residues in the CDR3. Germline CDR1 is MDHEN and CDR2 is SYDVKM. As DNA, the CDR3 is TGTGCCTGGGGCAGGGGGTTCTTTCAGTACTTC. Protein sequence: CAWGRGFFQYF. Using reference TRBV28 and TRBJ2-4 for the parts outside the CDR3, the full variable domain is DVKVTQSSRYLVKRTGEKVFLECVQDMDHENMFWYRQDPGLGLRLIYFSYDVKMKEKGDIPEGYSVSREKKERFSLILESASTNQTSMYLCAWGRGFFQYFGAGTRLSVL.

The chain employs TRBV6-2 or TRBV6-3 and TRBJ2-1; 7 positions match TRBD1. The germline CDR1 and CDR2 sequences are MNHEY and SVGEGT. After removal of 5 bases from V and 8 bases from J, the junction contained 3 bases not matched to a gene. The CDR3 is 12 residues long. CDR3 coding DNA: TGTGCCAGCAGTAATACAGGGGATGAGCAGTTCTTC. As protein: CASSNTGDEQFF.

This clone was picked up one time. The chain carries TRBV7-8 and TRBJ1-1; 10 positions match TRBD1. The J segment lost 5 bases and the V segment lost 4 bases, leaving 7 bases of the junction unmatched. CDR1 and CDR2 (germline): SGHVS, FQNEAQ. The CDR3 covers 15 residues. Here the CDR3 DNA reads TGTGCCAGCAGCTCCCGGACAGGGGGGGGGACTGAAGCTTTCTTT. Translating it yields CASSSRTGGGTEAFF.

The V gene is TRBV4-3, the J gene TRBJ1-5; no clear D gene. Per the germline V gene, CDR1 is LGHNA and CDR2 is YSLEER. V lost 3 bases to trimming and J lost 7 bases, with 10 bases between them. This CDR3 contains 13 residues. CDR3: CASSQRLRQPQHF. CDR3 nucleotides: TGCGCCAGCAGCCAGAGACTCCGGCAGCCCCAGCATTTT.

The rearrangement uses TRBV30 and TRBJ1-1; D remains ambiguous. The CDR3 is 11 amino acids. V was trimmed by 4 bases and J by 4 bases, leaving 7 bases between them. CDR1 and CDR2 (germline): GTSNPN, SVGIG (reference sequence). CDR3 protein: CAWMVGTEAFF. The CDR3 nucleotides read TGTGCCTGGATGGTAGGCACTGAAGCTTTCTTT. Drawing the rest from reference TRBV30 and TRBJ1-1, the complete variable domain is SQTIHQWPATLVQPVGSPLSLECTVEGTSNPNLYWYRQAAGRGLQLLFYSVGIGQISSEVPQNLSASRPQDRQFILSSKKLLLSDSGFYLCAWMVGTEAFFGQGTRLTVV.

This clone was counted a single time. The chain uses TRBV30 and TRBJ2-1; 10 nucleotides agree with TRBD1. Germline V lookup: CDR1 GTSNPN, CDR2 SVGIG (reference sequence). V lost 3 bases to trimming and J lost 1 base; unmatched junction nucleotides: 3. The CDR3 has 15 amino acids. The CDR3 DNA is TGTGCCTGGAGCGCGGGACAGGGGTCCTACAATGAGCAGTTCTTC. Residues: CAWSAGQGSYNEQFF. The whole variable domain, filled in from reference TRBV30 and TRBJ2-1, reads SQTIHQWPATLVQPVGSPLSLECTVEGTSNPNLYWYRQAAGRGLQLLFYSVGIGQISSEVPQNLSASRPQDRQFILSSKKLLLSDSGFYLCAWSAGQGSYNEQFFGPGTRLTVL.

The V call is TRBV10-3, the J call TRBJ1-1; D is uncertain. The CDR3 consists of 13 residues. Germline V gives CDR1 ENHRY, CDR2 SYGVKD. V lost 3 bases, J lost 4 bases, and 9 bases lay in between. CDR3 sequence: CAISENLGTEAFF. CDR3 in DNA: TGTGCCATCAGTGAAAATCTCGGCACTGAAGCTTTCTTT.

This clone has only one observation. This rearrangement joins TRBV6-5 to TRBJ1-2; a possible D gene is TRBD1 (6 bases). This CDR3 has 13 residues. The germline gives CDR1 MNHEY, CDR2 SVGAGI. The germline V and J ends were trimmed by 4 bases and 9 bases, with 15 bases remaining between them. CDR3 in DNA: TGTGCCAGCAGTTTGACAGGTTCCCAGCGCTACACCTTC. It encodes CASSLTGSQRYTF.

The V call is TRBV19, the J call TRBJ2-1; D unclear. V gave up 7 bases and J gave up 10 bases, with 20 bases separating them. CDR1 and CDR2 (germline): LNHDA, SQIVND (reference sequence). The CDR3 loop spans 14 amino acids. CDR3 residues: CASIGGGTMGEQFF. The CDR3 DNA is TGTGCCAGTATCGGCGGTGGCACCATGGGGGAGCAGTTCTTC.

J is TRBJ1-2 and V is TRBV27; D is possibly TRBD1 (5 bases). The CDR3 consists of 15 residues. V shed 2 bases and J shed 2 bases, with 12 bases lying between them. Germline loops: CDR1 MNHEY, CDR2 SMNVEV (reference sequence). The CDR3 reads CASSLGSEGNYGYTF. For the CDR3, the DNA is TGTGCCAGCAGTTTAGGGAGTGAGGGGAACTATGGCTACACCTTC.

The chain couples TRBV14 to TRBJ1-4; D might be TRBD1 (6 bases). Germline CDR1 and CDR2: SGHDN and FVKESK. V was trimmed by 4 bases and J by 8 bases, leaving 8 bases between them. CDR3 size: 12 residues. For the CDR3, the DNA is TGTGCCAGCAGCCTGGGGGGCGAAAAACTGTTTTTT. Translation gives CASSLGGEKLFF.

The V and J genes are TRBV21-1 and TRBJ2-3; the DNA was not compared with TRBD2, the D call given in the table. TRBV21-1 is listed as a pseudogene. This CDR3 has 18 residues. The CDR3 DNA is TGTGCCAGCAGCAAGGGCGGAACACGCGCCCAGCGGATGAATACGCAGTATTTT. This encodes CASSKGGTRAQRMNTQYF.

V usage is TRBV5-1 and J usage is TRBJ2-3; the D gene is possibly TRBD2 (6 bases). CDR1 is SGHRS and CDR2 is YFSETQ in the germline V gene. V lost 1 base and J lost 1, with 10 bases in between. CDR3 length equals 15 residues. The CDR3 protein is CASSLSWGGTDTQYF. The CDR3 DNA reads as TGCGCCAGCAGCTTGTCTTGGGGGGGCACAGATACGCAGTATTTT.

DNA of the CDR3: TGCGCCAGCAGCGCAGGGGGGGATAGCAATCAGCCCCAGCATTTT. Encoded protein: CASSAGGDSNQPQHF. The V and J genes are TRBV5-1 and TRBJ1-5; 7 positions match TRBD1. This CDR3 has 15 residues. V was pared by 4 bases and J by 0 bases, with 4 bases of the junction left unmatched. CDR1 is SGHRS and CDR2 is YFSETQ in the germline V gene.